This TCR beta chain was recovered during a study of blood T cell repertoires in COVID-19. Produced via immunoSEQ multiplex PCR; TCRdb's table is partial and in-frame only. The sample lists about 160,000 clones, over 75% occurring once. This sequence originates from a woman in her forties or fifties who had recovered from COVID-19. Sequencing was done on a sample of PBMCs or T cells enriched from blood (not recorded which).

Here the CDR3 reads CASSQGPGKNSPLHF. The CDR3 coding sequence is TGCGCCAGCAGCCAAGGACCGGGAAAGAACTCACCCCTCCACTTT. The V and J genes are TRBV4-1 and TRBJ1-6; D gene uncertain. V lost 1 base and J 10 bases, leaving 14 bases between the germline ends. The CDR3 is 15 residues long. Per germline, CDR1 MGHRA and CDR2 YSYEKL.